Listed below are T cell receptor beta chains from one sample, sequenced in a study of shared clonotypes between healthy human individuals. The table came from immunoSEQ multiplex PCR; TCRdb's copy has only in-frame clones and leaves some out. The table lists 500,000 to 650,000 clones, roughly four fifths of them singletons. Sequencing was performed on PBMCs. The receptors come from a woman in her 40s in good health. Some clones in this sample may be carry-over from other donors' samples. CDR3s include the opening cysteine and the closing phenylalanine or tryptophan. D genes are given only for firm matches. Not all rows give a size; the values are once, few, many and, for expanded clones, a class.

D	V	size	length	J	CDR3	DNA
NA	TRBV21-1	NA	22	TRBJ2-6	CASSTSTVGKGLGALRANVLTF	TGTGCCAGCAGCACCTCGACAGTGGGTAAGGGGTTAGGGGCTCTTCGGGCCAACGTCCTGACTTTC
TRBD1	TRBV7-2	NA	14	TRBJ1-1	CASSRDRGTTEAFF	TGTGCCAGCAGCCGGGACAGAGGGACTACTGAAGCTTTCTTT
NA	TRBV13	NA	15	TRBJ2-5	CASSSKRDSQETQYF	TGTGCCAGCAGCTCGAAGCGGGACAGCCAAGAGACCCAGTACTTC
NA	TRBV19	NA	13	TRBJ2-5	CASRPGGQETQYF	TGTGCCAGTAGACCAGGGGGGCAAGAGACCCAGTACTTC
NA	TRBV7-9	NA	15	TRBJ2-4	CASSPQGVTKNIQYF	TGTGCCAGCAGCCCCCAGGGAGTGACCAAAAACATTCAGTACTTC
NA	TRBV9	NA	14	TRBJ2-7	CASSSSPSSYEQYF	TGTGCCAGCAGCTCGAGCCCCAGCTCCTACGAGCAGTACTTC
TRBD1	TRBV7-2	NA	15	TRBJ2-7	CASSPDRGIAYEQYF	TGTGCCAGCAGCCCGGACAGGGGAATTGCCTACGAGCAGTACTTC
NA	TRBV7-7	few	13	TRBJ1-1	CASSLDRNTEAFF	TGTGCCAGCAGCTTAGATAGGAACACTGAAGCTTTCTTT
TRBD2	TRBV9	NA	16	TRBJ2-3	CASSVADGRAGDTQYF	TGTGCCAGCAGCGTAGCCGACGGGAGGGCAGGGGATACGCAGTATTTT
NA	TRBV15	NA	13	TRBJ1-3	CATSRDPGNTIYF	TGTGCCACCAGCAGAGATCCTGGAAACACCATATATTTT
NA	TRBV6-6	NA	14	TRBJ1-5	CASSSDRVYQPQHF	TGTGCCAGCAGTTCCGACCGGGTCTATCAGCCCCAGCATTTT
NA	TRBV28	once	15	TRBJ1-1	CASSLPGLSPTEAFF	TGTGCCAGCAGTTTACCAGGGTTGAGCCCCACTGAAGCTTTCTTT
NA	TRBV6-6	NA	15	TRBJ2-7	CASSSSDSPYYEQYF	TGTGCCAGCAGTTCCTCGGACTCCCCCTACTACGAGCAGTACTTC
NA	TRBV28	NA	14	TRBJ1-2	CASSLPQNMEDYTF	TGTGCCAGCAGTTTGCCACAGAATATGGAAGACTACACCTTC
NA	TRBV10-1	NA	13	TRBJ2-2	CASSEVGLGELFF	TGCGCCAGCAGTGAAGTGGGGCTGGGGGAGCTGTTTTTT
NA	TRBV7-2	NA	14	TRBJ2-7	CASSLEPSSYEQYF	TGTGCCAGCAGCTTGGAACCTAGCTCCTACGAGCAGTACTTC
NA	TRBV5-1	NA	16	TRBJ1-1	CASSLVASQTGTEAFF	TGCGCCAGCAGCTTGGTAGCAAGCCAGACAGGCACTGAAGCTTTCTTT
NA	TRBV10-3	few	16	TRBJ2-7	CAISLIRQDFSYEQYF	TGTGCCATCTCCCTAATAAGACAGGACTTTTCCTACGAGCAGTACTTC
TRBD1	TRBV7-2	NA	15	TRBJ2-1	CASSLDSGGHNEQFF	TGTGCCAGCAGCTTAGACTCAGGGGGCCACAATGAGCAGTTCTTC
NA	TRBV5-6	NA	15	TRBJ2-2	CASSLMAGSTGELFF	TGTGCCAGCAGCTTGATGGCAGGGTCTACCGGGGAGCTGTTTTTT
NA	TRBV28	NA	12	TRBJ2-2	CASSANTGELFF	TGTGCCAGCAGCGCTAACACCGGGGAGCTGTTTTTT
NA	TRBV14	NA	13	TRBJ2-5	CASSPRVGETQYF	TGTGCCAGCAGCCCCCGAGTGGGAGAGACCCAGTACTTC
NA	TRBV2	few	14	TRBJ2-7	CASSEWGTAYEQYF	TGTGCCAGCAGTGAATGGGGTACGGCCTACGAGCAGTACTTC
NA	TRBV28	NA	13	TRBJ2-1	CASRPRRADEQFF	TGTGCCAGCAGGCCGCGGAGGGCGGATGAGCAGTTCTTC
NA	TRBV29-1	NA	12	TRBJ2-5	CSFRQAQETQYF	TGCAGCTTTCGACAGGCACAAGAGACCCAGTACTTC
NA	TRBV27	NA	14	TRBJ1-2	CASSLSSPGYGYTF	TGTGCCAGCAGTTTATCGAGCCCAGGCTATGGCTACACCTTC
NA	TRBV28	few	14	TRBJ2-7	CASSTWVSSYEQYF	TGTGCCAGCAGTACCTGGGTATCCTCCTACGAGCAGTACTTC
TRBD2	TRBV4-3	many	18	TRBJ2-2	CASSQEATSGDNTGELFF	TGCGCCAGCAGCCAAGAAGCCACTAGCGGGGATAACACCGGGGAGCTGTTTTTT
NA	TRBV27	few	15	TRBJ2-4	CASSFDGDGENIQYF	TGTGCCAGCAGTTTCGACGGGGACGGTGAAAACATTCAGTACTTC
NA	TRBV5-1	NA	14	TRBJ2-3	CASWGTAGTDTQYF	TGCGCCAGCTGGGGGACCGCGGGCACAGATACGCAGTATTTT
NA	TRBV30	NA	12	TRBJ1-2	CAWAPGSTGYTF	TGTGCCTGGGCACCGGGAAGCACAGGCTACACCTTC
TRBD1	TRBV30	NA	15	TRBJ2-1	CAWSPGTVVYNEQFF	TGTGCCTGGAGCCCAGGGACAGTGGTCTACAATGAGCAGTTCTTC
NA	TRBV5-6	many	14	TRBJ2-1	CASSPSGTYNEQFF	TGTGCCAGCAGCCCTTCCGGCACCTACAATGAGCAGTTCTTC
TRBD1	TRBV4-2	NA	16	TRBJ1-3	CATDSGTASSGNTIYF	TGTGCCACCGATTCCGGGACAGCCAGCTCTGGAAACACCATATATTTT
NA	TRBV28	NA	13	TRBJ2-7	CASSSVKVDEQYF	TGTGCCAGCAGTTCAGTGAAGGTGGACGAGCAGTACTTC
TRBD1	TRBV11-3	NA	12	TRBJ2-7	CASSVGQGYQYF	TGTGCCAGCAGCGTCGGACAGGGATATCAGTACTTC
NA	TRBV29-1	NA	12	TRBJ1-2	CSVGRVADGYTF	TGCAGCGTTGGTAGAGTCGCGGATGGCTACACCTTC